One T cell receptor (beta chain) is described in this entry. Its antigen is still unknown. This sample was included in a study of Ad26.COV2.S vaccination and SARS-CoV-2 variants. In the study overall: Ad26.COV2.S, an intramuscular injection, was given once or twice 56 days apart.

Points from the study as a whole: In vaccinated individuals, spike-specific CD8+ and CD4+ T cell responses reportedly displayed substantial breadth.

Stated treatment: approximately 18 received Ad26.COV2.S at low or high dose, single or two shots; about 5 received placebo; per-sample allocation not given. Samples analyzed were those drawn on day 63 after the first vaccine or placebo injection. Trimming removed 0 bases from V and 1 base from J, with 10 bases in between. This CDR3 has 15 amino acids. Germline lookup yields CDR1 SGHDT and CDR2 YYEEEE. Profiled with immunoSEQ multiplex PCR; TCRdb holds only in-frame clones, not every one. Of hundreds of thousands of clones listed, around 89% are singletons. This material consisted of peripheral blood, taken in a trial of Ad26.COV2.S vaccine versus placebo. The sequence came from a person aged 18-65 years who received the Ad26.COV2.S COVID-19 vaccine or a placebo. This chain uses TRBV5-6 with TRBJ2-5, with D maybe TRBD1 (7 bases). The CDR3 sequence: CASSLVQGGQETQYF. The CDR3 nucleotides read TGTGCCAGCAGCTTGGTCCAGGGGGGCCAAGAGACCCAGTACTTC.